A single sample gave rise to the 8 T cell receptor beta chains below, sequenced in a study of Tregs in tolerant kidney transplant recipients. Profiled with immunoSEQ multiplex PCR; TCRdb holds only in-frame clones, not every one. The table lists around 230,000 clones, about four fifths of them singletons. Sequences were obtained from CD4+ T cells from blood. These receptors were collected from a human donor in good health.

This chain joins TRBV4-2 and TRBJ1-2; D is uncertain. Germline V gives CDR1 LGHNA, CDR2 YNFKEQ. This CDR3 has 12 residues. The V end lost 0 bases, the J end lost 6 bases, and 5 bases lay between the germline ends. The CDR3 spells CASSQERDGYTF. CDR3 DNA: TGTGCCAGCAGCCAAGAGAGGGATGGCTACACCTTC.

The genes are TRBV7-3 and TRBJ1-2; maybe TRBD1 (5 bases). The CDR3 runs to 13 residues. Germline CDR1 and CDR2: SGHTA and FQGTGA. V lost 9 bases and J lost 4, with 15 bases in between. As DNA, the CDR3 is TGTGCCAGGGTCGCGCGGGGACGCTATGGCTACACCTTC. This encodes CARVARGRYGYTF.

The J gene is TRBJ1-6, the V gene TRBV5-1; D is ambiguous. Germline values: CDR1 SGHRS, CDR2 YFSETQ. This CDR3 has 14 residues. V shed 2 bases and J shed 9 bases, with 12 bases lying between them. CDR3 region: CASSFGQRSSPLHF. CDR3 DNA sequence: TGCGCCAGCAGCTTTGGTCAGAGGAGTTCACCCCTCCACTTT.

V and J are TRBV18 and TRBJ1-5, with 9 positions matching TRBD1. The germline V gene has CDR1 KGHSH and CDR2 LQKENI. Trimming at V came to 1 base and at J to 6 bases, leaving 4 bases not matched to a gene. This CDR3 spans 15 amino acids. CDR3 residues: CASSPRTGVPQPQHF. The CDR3 nucleotides read TGTGCCAGCTCACCACGGACAGGGGTCCCTCAGCCCCAGCATTTT. Full variable domain (rest looked up from reference TRBV18 and TRBJ1-5): NAGVMQNPRHLVRRRGQEARLRCSPMKGHSHVYWYRQLPEEGLKFMVYLQKENIIDESGMPKERFSAEFPKEGPSILRIQQVVRGDSAAYFCASSPRTGVPQPQHFGDGTRLSIL.

The chain couples TRBV10-3 to TRBJ1-1; 9 bases fit TRBD1. After removal of 11 bases from V and 9 bases from J, the junction contained 10 bases not matched to a gene. The CDR3 contains 12 residues. CDR1 and CDR2 (germline): ENHRY, SYGVKD. The CDR3 protein is CAVGQGMGKAFF. The CDR3 DNA sequence: TGTGCCGTCGGACAGGGGATGGGAAAAGCTTTCTTT.

The DNA of the CDR3 is TGCAGCTGTCAAGCGGGAGCTTACAATGAGCAGTTCTTC. It yields the protein CSCQAGAYNEQFF. The chain links TRBV29-1 to TRBJ2-1; the match to TRBD2 covers 8 bases. V dropped 8 bases and J dropped 4; count of bases not matched to a gene: 7. Germline lookup yields CDR1 SQVTM and CDR2 ANQGSEA. This CDR3 is 13 amino acids long.

This chain uses TRBV7-9 with TRBJ1-3; possible D gene TRBD1, 6 bases. Germline V gives CDR1 SEHNR, CDR2 FQNEAQ (reference sequence). Trimming removed 10 bases at V and 1 base at J, with 8 bases between. The CDR3 has 12 residues. The CDR3 protein is CATRGSGNTIYF. For the CDR3, the DNA is TGTGCCACAAGGGGGTCTGGAAACACCATATATTTT.

The CDR3 DNA sequence: TGTGCCAGCAGTGTCCGGACAGGTTATAATTCACCCCTCCACTTT. Translated, it gives CASSVRTGYNSPLHF. J is TRBJ1-6 and V is TRBV6-1; 7 nucleotides line up with TRBD1. There are 15 residues in the CDR3. V trimming: 4 bases; J trimming: 4 bases; junction bases outside the gene matches: 4. The germline gives CDR1 MNHNS, CDR2 SASEGT.